This is a list of T cell receptor beta chains from one sample in a study of cytomegalovirus exposure and HLA in healthy donors. Assay: immunoSEQ multiplex PCR; the TCRdb copy retains only in-frame clones and omits some. This sample has some 110,000 clones, with about 76% found just once. The sample consisted of PBMCs. The receptors come from a woman aged 60 to 75 in good health and CMV-seropositive. Both conserved end residues are part of each CDR3. The D gene is left open where the match is weak. Rows give clone size only sometimes, using once, few, many, or a class for an expanded clone.

-	-	TRBV30	TRBJ2-5	CAWGVGQYQETQYF	TGTGCCTGGGGTGTTGGACAGTACCAAGAGACCCAGTACTTC
-	-	TRBV27	TRBJ1-1	CASSWFGGTEAFF	TGTGCCAGCAGTTGGTTCGGGGGCACTGAAGCTTTCTTT
-	TRBD1	TRBV27	TRBJ1-1	CASSGQVNTEAFF	TGTGCCAGCAGCGGACAGGTGAACACTGAAGCTTTCTTT
-	-	TRBV12-5	TRBJ1-6	CASGQGNSPLHF	TGTGCTAGTGGACAGGGAAATTCACCCCTCCACTTT
-	-	TRBV7-9	TRBJ2-7	CASSLVRGYEQYF	TGTGCCAGCAGCTTAGTTCGGGGCTACGAGCAGTACTTC
few	-	TRBV19	TRBJ2-2	CATEGGAVTGELFF	TGTGCCACCGAGGGGGGGGCAGTTACCGGGGAGCTGTTTTTT
-	-	TRBV19	TRBJ2-3	CATGGQATDTQYF	TGTGCCACGGGGGGACAAGCCACAGATACGCAGTATTTT
-	TRBD1	TRBV7-9	TRBJ1-1	CASGTGTGPLNTEAFF	TGTGCCAGCGGAACCGGGACAGGGCCCTTGAACACTGAAGCTTTCTTT
once	-	TRBV5-1	TRBJ2-5	CASSGGQYQEAQYF	TGCGCCAGCAGCGGCGGACAGTACCAAGAGGCCCAGTACTTC
-	-	TRBV4-1	TRBJ1-2	CASSQDSGNNGYTF	TGCGCCAGCAGCCAAGATTCTGGCAACAATGGCTACACCTTC
-	TRBD1	TRBV6-1	TRBJ2-2	CASSDEDRGRTGELFF	TGTGCCAGCAGTGACGAGGACAGGGGTCGGACCGGGGAGCTGTTTTTT
-	-	TRBV6-6	TRBJ2-1	CATRGGSGSDEQFF	TGTGCCACCCGAGGGGGTTCGGGGTCCGATGAGCAGTTCTTC
once	TRBD2	TRBV6-1	TRBJ2-7	CASSDLGTSIFDEQYF	TGTGCCAGCAGTGACTTGGGGACTAGCATTTTTGACGAGCAGTACTTC
-	-	TRBV19	TRBJ2-3	CAGSEQATDTQYF	TGTGCCGGTAGTGAGCAAGCCACAGATACGCAGTATTTT
-	-	TRBV7-2	TRBJ1-1	CASSLVGRTEAFF	TGTGCCAGCAGCTTAGTGGGGCGCACTGAAGCTTTCTTT
-	TRBD2	TRBV5-8	TRBJ2-1	CASSFGLAGGEQFF	TGTGCCAGCAGCTTCGGACTAGCGGGGGGTGAGCAGTTCTTC
-	-	TRBV21-1	TRBJ1-4	CAIAKESANEKLFF	TGTGCCATAGCGAAGGAGTCGGCTAATGAAAAACTGTTTTTT
once	-	TRBV7-2	TRBJ2-5	CASSPRVETRETQYF	TGTGCCAGCAGCCCCAGGGTGGAAACGAGGGAGACCCAGTACTTC
-	-	TRBV7-9	TRBJ1-5	CASSPQGHQPQHF	TGTGCCAGCAGCCCACAGGGCCACCAGCCCCAGCATTTT
-	-	TRBV19	TRBJ1-2	CASSIGSNYGYTF	TGTGCCAGTAGTATTGGCAGTAACTATGGCTACACCTTC
-	-	TRBV2	TRBJ2-5	CASTQRFTQETQYF	TGTGCCAGCACTCAGCGGTTTACACAAGAGACCCAGTACTTC
-	-	TRBV18	TRBJ1-5	CASSPPLGDTNQPQHF	TGTGCCAGCTCACCACCATTAGGGGACACAAATCAGCCCCAGCATTTT
-	-	TRBV5-1	TRBJ2-5	CASSLATGVGETQYF	TGCGCCAGCAGCTTAGCGACGGGAGTGGGAGAGACCCAGTACTTC
-	-	TRBV21-1	TRBJ1-1	CASSEGGREGTEAFF	TGTGCCAGCAGCGAAGGAGGCAGGGAAGGGACTGAAGCTTTCTTT
-	-	TRBV19	TRBJ1-5	CASSPRTWTEYSNQPQHF	TGTGCCAGTAGTCCTCGTACCTGGACAGAATATAGCAATCAGCCCCAGCATTTT
-	TRBD1	TRBV9	TRBJ1-2	CASSVTAATGGHYGYTF	TGTGCCAGCAGCGTCACCGCGGCGACAGGGGGCCACTATGGCTACACCTTC
-	TRBD2	TRBV4-3	TRBJ2-7	CASSTSGGAYEQYF	TGCGCCAGCAGCACTAGCGGGGGGGCCTACGAGCAGTACTTC
-	-	TRBV5-1	TRBJ2-5	CASSLAGGLQETQYF	TGCGCCAGCAGCTTGGCGGGGGGCCTACAAGAGACCCAGTACTTC
-	-	TRBV27	TRBJ2-3	CAGSLWGREKTDTQYF	TGTGCCGGCAGTTTATGGGGGCGGGAGAAAACAGATACGCAGTATTTT
-	TRBD2	TRBV27	TRBJ2-3	CATASGSTDTQYF	TGTGCCACCGCTAGCGGGAGCACAGATACGCAGTATTTT
-	TRBD2	TRBV2	TRBJ2-1	CASRGGLAVGNEQFF	TGTGCCAGCAGGGGAGGACTAGCGGTTGGGAATGAGCAGTTCTTC
-	TRBD1	TRBV5-1	TRBJ1-6	CASSLVGTASQSYNSPLHF	TGCGCCAGCAGCTTGGTTGGGACAGCCAGTCAGTCCTATAATTCACCCCTCCACTTT
-	TRBD2	TRBV25-1	TRBJ2-1	CASSGRTGTSNVVDEQFF	TGTGCCAGCAGTGGGCGAACCGGGACTAGCAACGTAGTCGATGAGCAGTTCTTC
-	TRBD2	TRBV4-3	TRBJ2-1	CASSQGGASGRPYNEQFF	TGCGCCAGCAGCCAAGGAGGGGCTAGCGGGCGACCCTACAATGAGCAGTTCTTC
-	-	TRBV7-9	TRBJ1-1	CASDVGGNTEAFF	TGTGCCAGCGACGTGGGGGGGAACACTGAAGCTTTCTTT
-	TRBD2	TRBV9	TRBJ2-1	CASSVGGTSGTFEQFF	TGTGCCAGCAGCGTGGGGGGGACTAGCGGGACTTTTGAGCAGTTCTTC
-	-	TRBV18	TRBJ2-2	CASSSGQVGTGELFF	TGTGCCAGCTCATCGGGACAAGTAGGCACCGGGGAGCTGTTTTTT
-	TRBD1	TRBV13	TRBJ2-7	CASRTGYGEQYF	TGTGCCAGCAGGACAGGGTATGGAGAGCAGTACTTC
once	TRBD1	TRBV4-2	TRBJ1-4	CASSQDWTGPNEKLFF	TGTGCCAGCAGCCAAGACTGGACAGGGCCGAATGAAAAACTGTTTTTT
-	TRBD2	TRBV7-3	TRBJ2-1	CASSFDGRLSWDEQFF	TGTGCCAGCAGCTTCGACGGGAGGCTCTCTTGGGATGAGCAGTTCTTC
-	-	TRBV27	TRBJ1-1	CASSFPGQKVFF	TGTGCCAGCAGTTTCCCGGGACAAAAAGTTTTCTTT
-	TRBD1	TRBV2	TRBJ1-2	CASSGTGLGYTF	TGTGCCAGCAGTGGGACAGGCCTCGGCTACACCTTC
-	-	TRBV30	TRBJ1-4	CAWSLRTEYNEKLFF	TGTGCCTGGAGTCTCCGGACAGAATATAATGAAAAACTGTTTTTT
-	-	TRBV4-3	TRBJ1-1	CASSQDLGVTGAFF	TGCGCCAGCAGCCAAGATCTGGGGGTGACAGGAGCTTTCTTT
few	-	TRBV11-1	TRBJ1-1	CASSYRTANTEAFF	TGTGCCAGCAGCTACAGGACCGCGAACACTGAAGCTTTCTTT
-	-	TRBV30	TRBJ1-6	CAWSDYSNSPLHF	TGTGCCTGGAGTGATTACAGTAATTCACCCCTCCACTTT
few	TRBD1	TRBV5-4	TRBJ1-4	CASSAGGAGNEKLFF	TGTGCCAGCAGCGCAGGGGGCGCGGGTAATGAAAAACTGTTTTTT
-	TRBD1	TRBV10-3	TRBJ2-7	CATQPGQGTIHEQYF	TGTGCCACCCAGCCGGGACAGGGGACAATCCACGAGCAGTACTTC
few	TRBD2	TRBV7-2	TRBJ2-7	CASSSTSASYEQYF	TGTGCCAGCAGCTCTACTAGCGCTTCCTACGAGCAGTACTTC
-	TRBD2	TRBV11-3	TRBJ2-1	CASKDAAGGGEQFF	TGTGCCAGCAAAGACGCAGCGGGAGGGGGAGAGCAGTTCTTC
few	-	TRBV6-1	TRBJ1-2	CASSVVQGAGYTF	TGTGCCAGCAGTGTCGTCCAAGGGGCTGGCTACACCTTC
-	-	TRBV30	TRBJ1-1	CAWRRVLNTEAFF	TGTGCCTGGAGGCGGGTCCTGAACACTGAAGCTTTCTTT
few	-	TRBV4-2	TRBJ2-3	CASSQDSNTDTQYF	TGTGCCAGCAGCCAAGATAGTAACACAGATACGCAGTATTTT
-	-	TRBV6-6	TRBJ1-2	CASSSDGNPNYGYTF	TGTGCCAGCAGCTCGGACGGGAATCCTAACTATGGCTACACCTTC